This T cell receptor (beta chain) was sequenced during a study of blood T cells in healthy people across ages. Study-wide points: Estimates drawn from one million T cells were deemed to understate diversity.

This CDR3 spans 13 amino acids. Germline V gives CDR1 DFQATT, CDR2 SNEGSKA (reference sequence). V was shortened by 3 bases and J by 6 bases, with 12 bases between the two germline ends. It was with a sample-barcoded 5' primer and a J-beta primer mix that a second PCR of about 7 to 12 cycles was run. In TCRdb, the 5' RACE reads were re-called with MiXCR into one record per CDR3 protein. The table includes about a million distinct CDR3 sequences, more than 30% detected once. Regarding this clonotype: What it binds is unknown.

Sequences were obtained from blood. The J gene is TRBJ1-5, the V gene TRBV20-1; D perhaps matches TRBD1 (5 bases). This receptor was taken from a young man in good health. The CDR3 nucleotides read TGCAGTGCTAGGACAGTAGCAAGTCAGCCCCAGCATTTT. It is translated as CSARTVASQPQHF.